This TCR beta chain stems from a study of T-cell reconstitution after alpha-beta-depleted transplantation in children. Whole-study findings and limits: Several hundred expanded graft clones reportedly were the source of alpha-beta T cells about two months after transplant. T cells produced anew were the main source of T-cell counts and diversity one year after transplant.

For TCRbeta, the library was prepared with unique molecular identifiers. TCRdb itself ran the PCR reads through MiXCR, one entry per CDR3 protein. The table has 250,000 to 350,000 distinct CDR3 sequences, about a quarter seen once. For this clonotype: Antigen specificity is unknown.

The germline gives CDR1 PRHDT, CDR2 FYEKMQ (reference sequence). CDR3 length: 16 residues. Trimming took 1 base from V and 2 from J; bases not matched to a gene: 8. The material was PBMCs, mostly from graft donor cells, obtained 180 days after TCRalphabeta/CD19-depleted stem cell transplant. The TCR comes from a male patient younger than 18 who had a stem cell transplant for acute lymphoblastic leukemia, so the T cells may come from the graft donor. This rearrangement joins TRBV13 to TRBJ2-7, with TRBD2 matching 7 bases. CDR3: CASSLAAGLVAYEQYF. CDR3 DNA sequence: TGTGCCAGCAGCTTAGCAGCGGGGCTAGTTGCCTACGAGCAGTACTTC.